The 18 T cell receptor beta chains given below trace back to one sample, sequenced in a study of cytomegalovirus exposure and HLA in healthy donors. TCRdb's copy holds only in-frame clones and misses some; the assay was immunoSEQ multiplex PCR. The sample has roughly 120,000 clones, around 87% seen once. The sequencing input was PBMCs. The receptors stem from a young woman in good health and CMV-seropositive.

The V call is TRBV6-5, the J call TRBJ1-1; D gene ambiguous. CDR3 length equals 14 residues. The V gene's germline CDR1 is MNHEY and CDR2 SVGAGI. The V end lost 6 bases, the J end lost 10 bases, and 21 bases lay between the germline ends. CDR3 region: CASSKSLVQLAAFF. As DNA, the CDR3 is TGTGCCAGCAGCAAGAGCCTGGTACAGCTTGCAGCTTTCTTT.

This clone showed up just once. The chain couples TRBV18 to TRBJ2-1; D not certain. Germline V gene lookup returns CDR1 KGHSH and CDR2 LQKENI. V was pared by 4 bases and J by 4 bases, with 11 bases between. The CDR3 is 14 amino acids. CDR3 coding DNA: TGTGCCAGCTCACGAGTCCCAGGATACAATGAGCAGTTCTTC. This translates into CASSRVPGYNEQFF. The full variable domain, completed using reference TRBV18 and TRBJ2-1, is NAGVMQNPRHLVRRRGQEARLRCSPMKGHSHVYWYRQLPEEGLKFMVYLQKENIIDESGMPKERFSAEFPKEGPSILRIQQVVRGDSAAYFCASSRVPGYNEQFFGPGTRLTVL.

This clone was observed a few times. The genes are TRBV27 and TRBJ1-4; no definite D call. CDR3 length: 13 amino acids. V was cut by 2 bases and J by 8 bases, with 9 bases left in between. The germline CDR1 and CDR2 sequences are MNHEY and SMNVEV (reference sequence). Written as DNA, the CDR3 is TGTGCCAGCAGTTTAAACAGTGGAGAAAAACTGTTTTTT. Amino acids: CASSLNSGEKLFF. The variable domain in full, completed from reference TRBV27 and TRBJ1-4, reads EAQVTQNPRYLITVTGKKLTVTCSQNMNHEYMSWYRQDPGLGLRQIYYSMNVEVTDKGDVPEGYKVSRKEKRNFPLILESPSPNQTSLYFCASSLNSGEKLFFGSGTQLSVL.

The V and J genes are TRBV5-1 and TRBJ2-7; 13 bases are a match to TRBD2. This CDR3 region has 19 residues. With 1 base clipped from V and 1 base from J, the junction kept 11 bases outside the gene matches. CDR1 and CDR2 (germline): SGHRS, YFSETQ. The CDR3 is CASSLSRLAGGVGSYEQYF. The CDR3 DNA is TGCGCCAGCAGCTTGAGCCGACTAGCGGGAGGAGTGGGGTCCTACGAGCAGTACTTC.

The chain carries TRBV15 and TRBJ2-2; 7 bases are shared with TRBD1. The V gene end was trimmed by 6 bases and the J gene end by 6 bases; junction bases not matched to a gene: 10. Germline CDR1 is LNHNV and CDR2 is YYDKDF (reference sequence). The CDR3 consists of 15 residues. The CDR3 sequence: CATSKTGSSAGELFF. The CDR3 DNA reads TGTGCCACCAGTAAGACAGGGTCGAGCGCCGGGGAGCTGTTTTTT.

This sequence joins TRBV7-9 and TRBJ1-1; tentative D call: TRBD1 (6 bases). V lost 10 bases and J lost 3, with 15 bases in between. The CDR3 has 13 residues. The germline gives CDR1 SEHNR, CDR2 FQNEAQ (reference sequence). CDR3 nucleotides: TGTGCCAACCCTTACAAGGGGGACACTGAAGCTTTCTTT. It is translated as CANPYKGDTEAFF.

This chain links TRBV4-2 with TRBJ2-1; 7 nucleotides line up with TRBD1. This CDR3 is 17 amino acids long. With V trimmed by 1 base and J by 5 bases, 11 bases remained unmatched. Germline CDR1 is LGHNA and CDR2 is YNFKEQ. The CDR3 DNA is TGTGCCAGCAGCCAAGCCCCACAGGGGTGGCTCAACAATGAGCAGTTCTTC. It specifies CASSQAPQGWLNNEQFF.

V is TRBV27 and J is TRBJ2-6, with 8 bases matching TRBD1. This CDR3 region has 21 residues. CDR1 is MNHEY, CDR2 SMNVEV, per germline (reference sequence). Trimming removed 4 bases from V and 2 bases from J; junction bases left unmatched: 19. In nucleotides, the CDR3 is TGTGCCAGCAGTTCTATCCTACCCAAGACAGGGGCTTTGGCTGGGGCCAACGTCCTGACTTTC. Translation gives CASSSILPKTGALAGANVLTF.

The V call is TRBV5-5, the J call TRBJ2-2; TRBD2 matches at 10 bases. The CDR3 contains 16 residues. V dropped 4 bases and J dropped 4; count of bases not matched to a gene: 7. Germline V gene lookup returns CDR1 SGHKS and CDR2 YYEKEE (reference sequence). The CDR3 nucleotides are TGTGCCAGCAGCCGCATAGCGGGAGGAAGCACCGGGGAGCTGTTTTTT. Its protein is CASSRIAGGSTGELFF. Supplemented by reference TRBV5-5 and TRBJ2-2, the full variable domain reads DAGVTQSPTHLIKTRGQQVTLRCSPISGHKSVSWYQQVLGQGPQFIFQYYEKEERGRGNFPDRFSARQFPNYSSELNVNALLLGDSALYLCASSRIAGGSTGELFFGEGSRLTVL.

This chain links TRBV7-9 with TRBJ2-1, with 7 bases lining up with TRBD2. CDR1 SEHNR and CDR2 FQNEAQ come from the germline V gene (reference sequence). The trim removed 3 bases at V and 8 bases at J, leaving 7 bases unmatched. The CDR3 is 14 amino acids. The CDR3 spells CASSLTGGPYEQFF. As DNA, the CDR3 is TGTGCCAGCAGCTTGACGGGAGGCCCCTATGAGCAGTTCTTC.

This chain connects TRBV5-6 to TRBJ1-1, with D possibly TRBD1 on 5 matching bases. V dropped 1 base and J dropped 2 bases, with 12 bases sitting between them. Per the germline V gene, CDR1 is SGHDT and CDR2 is YYEEEE. The CDR3 is 15 residues long. Here the CDR3 reads CASSLLETDNTEAFF. CDR3 DNA sequence: TGTGCCAGCAGCTTGTTGGAGACAGATAACACTGAAGCTTTCTTT.

The chain links TRBV2 to TRBJ1-5; the match to TRBD1 covers 9 bases. CDR1 SNHLY and CDR2 FYNNEI come from the germline V gene. V lost 5 bases and J lost 4; bases outside the gene matches: 6. CDR3 length: 15 residues. The CDR3, as DNA: TGTGCCAGCAGTCGACTCGGACAGGGGAATCAGCCCCAGCATTTT. Translating gives CASSRLGQGNQPQHF.

CDR3 sequence: CASSPDRGGEKLFF. The CDR3 DNA follows: TGTGCCAGCAGCCCCGACAGGGGGGGTGAAAAACTGTTTTTT. The chain joins TRBV7-2 to TRBJ1-4; 9 bases map to TRBD1. V was clipped by 5 bases and J by 7 bases; unmatched bases: 5. This CDR3 spans 14 amino acids. Germline loops: CDR1 SGHTA, CDR2 FQGNSA.

This clone is a singleton in its sample. An end of the junction differs from the germline gene, which may be a read error. The V gene is TRBV30, the J gene TRBJ2-6, with a possible D match to TRBD1 (6 bases). The CDR3 consists of 17 residues. Germline V gene sequence: CDR1 GTSNPN, CDR2 SVGIG (reference sequence). This CDR3 is CAWRGLTGGSAANVLTF. The CDR3 nucleotides read TGTGCCTGGAGGGGATTGACAGGTGGCTCTGCGGCCAACGTCCTGACTTTC.

This chain uses TRBV6-5 with TRBJ2-1; 8 bases match TRBD2. The CDR3 totals 15 residues. The germline V gene encodes CDR1 MNHEY and CDR2 SVGAGI. The V segment lost 6 bases and the J segment 0 bases; nucleotides outside the gene matches: 4. DNA of the CDR3: TGTGCCAGCAGAGGCGGGGGGAGCTCCTACAATGAGCAGTTCTTC. Protein product: CASRGGGSSYNEQFF.

The chain uses TRBV27 and TRBJ2-7, with D maybe TRBD1 (5 bases). The CDR3 runs to 16 residues. Trimming removed 5 bases from V and 3 bases from J, with 20 bases in between. Germline-derived CDR1 and CDR2 are MNHEY and SMNVEV (reference sequence). This CDR3 is CASSGPPDSTYYEQYF. CDR3 nucleotides: TGTGCCAGCAGTGGCCCTCCTGACAGTACCTACTACGAGCAGTACTTC.

The chain combines TRBV5-1 with TRBJ2-3; tentatively, D is TRBD2 (6 bases). Germline CDR1 SGHRS, CDR2 YFSETQ. The CDR3 has 15 residues. V lost 0 bases and J lost 2, with 10 bases in between. Here the CDR3 reads CASSLEGLPTDTQYF. For the CDR3, the DNA is TGCGCCAGCAGCTTGGAGGGACTTCCCACAGATACGCAGTATTTT.

The chain has TRBV29-1 and TRBJ1-1; 12 nucleotides match TRBD1. Germline V gene data show CDR1 as SQVTM and CDR2 as ANQGSEA. This CDR3 contains 14 residues. The V and J ends lost 6 bases and 2 bases, in that order; junction bases with no gene match: 4. Written as DNA, the CDR3 is TGCAGCGTCAAGGGACAGGGGGCCAACACTGAAGCTTTCTTT. This encodes CSVKGQGANTEAFF.